The rows below give T cell receptor beta chains drawn from one sample of a study of response to subunit inactivated influenza vaccine. TCRdb re-derived calls from the RT-PCR reads in MiXCR, one entry per CDR3 protein. The data contain just under 550,000 distinct CDR3 sequences, roughly 25% of them singletons. These sequences were also reported in another study, on T cells expressing NK-cell markers.

The starting material was CD4+ T cells sorted from PBMCs, obtained about 12 days after vaccination. The origin of the receptors is a man aged 45 to 65 who received an inactivated influenza vaccine. The conserved cysteine and the conserved F or W are not part of the CDR3 here. The D gene is left open where the match is weak. Size values are once, few and many counts, or a class for expanded clones, and some rows have none.

clone size	J gene	V gene	D gene	CDR3 protein
-	TRBJ2-7	TRBV4-3	TRBD1	ASSLDRDSYEQY
-	TRBJ1-5	TRBV5-1	-	ASSPGGLWQPQH
-	TRBJ1-4	TRBV7-2	-	ASSPSGLTNEKLF
few	TRBJ2-2	TRBV7-3	TRBD2	ASSENAGANTGELF
-	TRBJ2-1	TRBV4-1	-	ASSQGSGWSYNEQF
few	TRBJ2-5	TRBV2	TRBD2	ASSEAGTLAGQETQY
few	TRBJ2-5	TRBV14	TRBD2	ASSQDRASGGLYQETQY
many	TRBJ2-3	TRBV29-1	-	SAGTPGGVGTDTQY
few	TRBJ2-2	TRBV5-1	-	ASSPDPTGELF
few	TRBJ1-1	TRBV29-1	-	SVVANTEAF
-	TRBJ2-5	TRBV25-1	-	ASSDWDVGGYQETQY
-	TRBJ2-7	TRBV20-1	-	SAGQSDWEQY
-	TRBJ2-5	TRBV5-1	TRBD1	ASSPLGQQETQY
few	TRBJ2-5	TRBV7-9	TRBD2	ASSLEGLAASETQY
-	TRBJ2-1	TRBV7-2	TRBD1	ASSINRGDNEQF
-	TRBJ2-5	TRBV5-6	TRBD2	ASSLFASGSQETQY
-	TRBJ2-1	TRBV28	-	ASSIPGAGGREQF
-	TRBJ2-5	TRBV4-1	-	ASSQEGAGIGTQY
-	TRBJ2-2	TRBV9	-	ASSVSYTGELF
-	TRBJ2-3	TRBV19	TRBD1	ASSTGQGRDTQY
-	TRBJ2-7	TRBV5-1	TRBD2	ASSLWTSGEQY
few	TRBJ1-1	TRBV6-5	TRBD1	ASSYDFWTGNTEAF
many	TRBJ2-5	TRBV6-2/TRBV6-3	-	ASGGIWLETQY
-	TRBJ2-7	TRBV12-3/TRBV12-4	TRBD1	ASTLGGGTYEQY
-	TRBJ1-6	TRBV28	TRBD1	ASSSGGAPLH
-	TRBJ2-1	TRBV19	-	ASSMALLNEQF
few	TRBJ2-7	TRBV6-5	-	ASSYSYRASYEQY
few	TRBJ2-7	TRBV2	TRBD2	ASKGGTRSYEQY
few	TRBJ2-3	TRBV28	-	ASSSRWGAPDTQY
few	TRBJ2-1	TRBV28	-	ASSLRDRSNEQF
-	TRBJ2-7	TRBV3-1	TRBD1	ASSPNLLTGGEQY
few	TRBJ1-1	TRBV30	TRBD1	AWDRGLAEAF